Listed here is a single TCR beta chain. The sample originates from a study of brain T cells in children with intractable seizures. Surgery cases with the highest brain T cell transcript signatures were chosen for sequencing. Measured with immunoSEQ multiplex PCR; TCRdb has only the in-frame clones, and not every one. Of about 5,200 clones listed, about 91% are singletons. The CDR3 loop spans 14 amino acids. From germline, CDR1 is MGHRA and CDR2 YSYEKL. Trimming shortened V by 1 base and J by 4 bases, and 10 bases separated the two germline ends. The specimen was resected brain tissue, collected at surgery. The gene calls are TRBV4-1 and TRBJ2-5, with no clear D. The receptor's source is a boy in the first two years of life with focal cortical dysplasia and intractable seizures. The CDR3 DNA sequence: TGCGCCAGCAGCCAAGGCCCGGCTGGAGAGACCCAGTACTTC. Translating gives CASSQGPAGETQYF.